This T cell receptor (beta chain) stems from a study of control samples from healthy donors and cancer patients. Assay used: immunoSEQ multiplex PCR; TCRdb lists only in-frame clones, some missing. Among roughly 49,000 clones listed, roughly 92% were seen once. This clonotype was sampled from a man aged 25 to 40 with colorectal cancer. The sample consisted of PBMCs.

The chain's CDR3 is CASSFEQGGGTEAFF. CDR3 bases: TGTGCCAGCAGTTTCGAACAGGGGGGGGGCACTGAAGCTTTCTTT. The J gene is TRBJ1-1, the V gene TRBV27; 8 positions agree with TRBD1. With 3 bases clipped from V and 4 bases from J, the junction kept 7 bases outside the gene matches. This CDR3 region has 15 residues. The V gene's germline CDR1 is MNHEY and CDR2 SMNVEV (reference sequence).